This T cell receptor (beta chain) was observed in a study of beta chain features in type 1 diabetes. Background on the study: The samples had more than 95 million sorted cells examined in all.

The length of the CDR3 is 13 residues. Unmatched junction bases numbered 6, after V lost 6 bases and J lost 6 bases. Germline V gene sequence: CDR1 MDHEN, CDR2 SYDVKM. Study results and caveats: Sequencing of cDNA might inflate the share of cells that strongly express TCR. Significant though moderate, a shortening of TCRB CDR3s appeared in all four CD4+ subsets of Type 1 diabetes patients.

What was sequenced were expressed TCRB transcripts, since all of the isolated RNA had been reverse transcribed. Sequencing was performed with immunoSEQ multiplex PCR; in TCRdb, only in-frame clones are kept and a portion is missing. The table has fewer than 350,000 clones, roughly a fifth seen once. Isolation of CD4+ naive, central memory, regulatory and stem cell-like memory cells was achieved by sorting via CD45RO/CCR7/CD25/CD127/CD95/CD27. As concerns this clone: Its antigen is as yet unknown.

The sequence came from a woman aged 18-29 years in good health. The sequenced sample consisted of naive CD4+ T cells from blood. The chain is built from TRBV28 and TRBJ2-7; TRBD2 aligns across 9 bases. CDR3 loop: CASRGLAPFEQYF. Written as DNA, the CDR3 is TGTGCCAGCAGGGGACTAGCTCCCTTCGAGCAGTACTTC.